This TCR beta chain was sequenced in a study of blood T cell repertoires in COVID-19 (dated by TCRdb to the early 2020s). For the study in its entirety: Samples from collaborators originated in the United States, Italy and Spain and spanned both the acute and convalescent phases of COVID-19. Where available, HLA class I and class II types were taken from metadata supplied by the sample provider and were not determined by assay-based typing. The samples were drawn from the first 160 participants of the ongoing ImmuneRACE study and from 1,254 subjects provided by 6 global collaborators. The repertoires were released in a freely available public database meant as a resource for research on the immune response to SARS-CoV-2. The material from the prospective study consisted of cDNA or gDNA derived from T cells, B-cell-depleted T cells, or PBMCs. Deeply sampled blood TCRbeta repertoires from subjects exposed to, actively infected with, or recovered from COVID-19 were included in the dataset. Nearly every sample came with metadata listing a de-identified subject ID, COVID-19 status, age in years and sex.

The CDR3 holds 14 amino acids from the cysteine to the phenylalanine. The kept DNA is CDR3 alone, 42 bases in frame from the first base. The germline V gene supplies CDR1 SGDLS and CDR2 YYNGEE. V and J are trimmed by 3 bases and 8 bases, and the gene matches miss 9 bases of the junction. The investigation overall reported the following: How much clinical and demographic metadata was included differed by source and by participant, and the metadata was provided uncurated.

This clone was seen a single time. The antigen it recognizes is unknown. No qualities accompany the bases; no much larger clone lies one base away. The immunoSEQ Assay, a bias-controlled multiplex PCR, was used to amplify TCRbeta CDR3 regions from genomic DNA. On the authors' methods: The number of nucleated cells in each sample was estimated by amplification of reference gene primers within the assay. To quantify the absolute abundance of each unique TCRbeta CDR3 rearrangement, sequence reads were collapsed and filtered. For each sample, productive Simpson clonality was calculated by taking the square root of Simpson's diversity index across productive rearrangements. Here the immuneACCESS table is served through TCRdb, limited to in-frame sequences with V and J called. Missing clones are a known gap in these copies; in checked studies unresolved V genes cover under half, and the rest lacks a known reason. The V and J calls and clone size were taken over from that table, and D and trimming were inferred from the DNA. The sample table holds about 110,000 clones, of which 85% were seen once. About 5.5% of the sample lies in the top ten.

One collaborating source in Seattle enrolled patients while the patients were actively infected and followed the patients over time throughout the course of disease. Each collaborating institution followed its own protocols to collect whole blood in K2EDTA tubes. For TCRbeta analysis, collaborator samples were shipped as frozen whole blood, as isolated PBMCs, or as DNA extracted from either sample type. Sequencing used peripheral blood. Recombination joined TRBV9 with TRBJ1-2, and 8 junction bases match TRBD1. The clonotype originates from a woman aged 55-75 years with COVID-19, enrolled during active disease. The nucleotides are TGTGCCAGCAGCGGAATCTCAGGGGGCGGCGGCTACACCTTC. Protein translation: CASSGISGGGGYTF.